This T cell receptor (beta chain) was identified during a study of shared clonotypes between healthy human individuals. Measured with immunoSEQ multiplex PCR; TCRdb has only the in-frame clones, and not every one. The sample has fewer than 1 million clones; 90% to 98% are singletons. Germline trimming cut 6 bases from V and 3 bases from J; bases unmatched to any gene: 10. This CDR3 has 15 amino acids. CDR1 MNHEY and CDR2 SVGAGI come from the germline V gene. Terminally differentiated effector memory CD45RA+ cells were left out of the naive CD8 fraction, which was CD45RO-negative and positively selected for CCR7.

The sample was naive CD8+ T cells sorted from blood. This clonotype originated in a man aged 25-45 years in good health. This chain joins TRBV6-5 and TRBJ2-7, with 8 positions matching TRBD1. The CDR3 sequence is CASRLGQGPNYEQYF. The CDR3, as DNA: TGTGCCAGCAGGCTCGGACAGGGTCCAAACTACGAGCAGTACTTC.